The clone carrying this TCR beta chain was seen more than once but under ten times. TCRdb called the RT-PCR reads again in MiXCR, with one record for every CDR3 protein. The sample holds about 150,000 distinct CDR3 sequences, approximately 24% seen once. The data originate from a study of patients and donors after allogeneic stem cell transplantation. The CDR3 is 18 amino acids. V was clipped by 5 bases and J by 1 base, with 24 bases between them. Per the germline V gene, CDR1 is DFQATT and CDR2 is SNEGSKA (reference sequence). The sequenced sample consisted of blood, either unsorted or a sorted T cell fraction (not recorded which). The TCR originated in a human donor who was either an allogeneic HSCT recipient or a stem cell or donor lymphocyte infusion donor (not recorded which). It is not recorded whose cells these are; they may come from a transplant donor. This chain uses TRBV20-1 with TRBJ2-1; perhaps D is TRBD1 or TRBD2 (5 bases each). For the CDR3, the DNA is TGCAGTGCTTTCTCCGGGACCCTGAATTGGGGGTCCTACAATGAGCAGTTCTTC. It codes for CSAFSGTLNWGSYNEQFF.